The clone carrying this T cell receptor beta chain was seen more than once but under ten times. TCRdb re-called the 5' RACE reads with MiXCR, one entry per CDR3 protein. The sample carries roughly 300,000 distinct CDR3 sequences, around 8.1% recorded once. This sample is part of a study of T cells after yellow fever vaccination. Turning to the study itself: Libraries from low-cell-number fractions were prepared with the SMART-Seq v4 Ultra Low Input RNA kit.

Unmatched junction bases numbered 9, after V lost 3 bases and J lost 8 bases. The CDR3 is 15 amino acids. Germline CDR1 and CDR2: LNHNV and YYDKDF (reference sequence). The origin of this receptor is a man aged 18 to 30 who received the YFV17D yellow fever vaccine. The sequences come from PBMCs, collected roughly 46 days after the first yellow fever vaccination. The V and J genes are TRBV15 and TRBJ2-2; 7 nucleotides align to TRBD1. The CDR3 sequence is CATSRPDRASGELFF. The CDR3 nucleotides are TGTGCCACCAGCAGGCCCGACAGGGCTTCAGGGGAGCTGTTTTTT.